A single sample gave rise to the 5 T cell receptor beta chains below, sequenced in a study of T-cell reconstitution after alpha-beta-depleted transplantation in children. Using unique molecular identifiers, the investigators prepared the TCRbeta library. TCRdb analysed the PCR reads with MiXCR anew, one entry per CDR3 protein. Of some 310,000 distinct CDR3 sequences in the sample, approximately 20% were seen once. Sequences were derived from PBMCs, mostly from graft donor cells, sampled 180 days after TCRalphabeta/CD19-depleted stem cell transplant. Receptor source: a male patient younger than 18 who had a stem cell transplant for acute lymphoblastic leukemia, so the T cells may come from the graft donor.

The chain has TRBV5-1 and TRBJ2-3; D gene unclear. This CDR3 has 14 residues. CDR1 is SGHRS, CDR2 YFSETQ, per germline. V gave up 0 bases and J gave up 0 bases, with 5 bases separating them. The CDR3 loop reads CASSLADSTDTQYF. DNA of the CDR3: TGCGCCAGCAGCTTGGCCGACAGCACAGATACGCAGTATTTT.

The CDR3 DNA is TGTGCCACCAGCAGTGCCCCGGGGCGGGGTCTGTGGCCCTACGAGCAGTACTTC. Translated, it gives CATSSAPGRGLWPYEQYF. V gene TRBV15 combines with J gene TRBJ2-7; tentatively, D is TRBD2 (6 bases). Germline V gene sequence: CDR1 LNHNV, CDR2 YYDKDF (reference sequence). The CDR3 spans 18 residues. Between the trimmed V and J ends, which lost 3 bases and 2 bases, there was a span of 23 bases.

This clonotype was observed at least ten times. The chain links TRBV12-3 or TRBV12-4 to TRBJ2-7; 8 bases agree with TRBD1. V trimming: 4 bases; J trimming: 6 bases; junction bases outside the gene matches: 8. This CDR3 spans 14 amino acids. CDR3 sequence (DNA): TGTGCCAGCAGTTCCGGACAGGGATGGGCCGAGCAGTACTTC. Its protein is CASSSGQGWAEQYF.

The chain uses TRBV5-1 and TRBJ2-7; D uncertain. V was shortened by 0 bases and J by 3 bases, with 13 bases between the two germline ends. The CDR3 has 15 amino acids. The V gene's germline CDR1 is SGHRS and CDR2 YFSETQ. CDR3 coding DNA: TGCGCCAGCAGCTTGGAAATAGCTGCAGTCTACGAGCAGTACTTC. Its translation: CASSLEIAAVYEQYF.

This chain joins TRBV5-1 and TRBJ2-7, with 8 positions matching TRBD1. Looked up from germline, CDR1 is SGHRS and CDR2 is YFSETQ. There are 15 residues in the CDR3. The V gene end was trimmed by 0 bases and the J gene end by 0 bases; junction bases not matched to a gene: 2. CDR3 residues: CASSLEGTGSYEQYF. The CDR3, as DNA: TGCGCCAGCAGCTTGGAAGGGACAGGCTCCTACGAGCAGTACTTC.